These 2 T cell receptor beta chains originate from one sample sequenced in a study of blood T cell repertoires in COVID-19. Sequencing was performed with immunoSEQ multiplex PCR; in TCRdb, only in-frame clones are kept and a portion is missing. This table has 250,000 to 300,000 clones, roughly 91% appearing once. The source material was PBMCs or T cells enriched from blood (not recorded which). The origin of the receptors is a man between 35 and 55 years old who had recovered from COVID-19.

The chain carries TRBV5-1 and TRBJ1-5; D remains ambiguous. V was clipped by 2 bases and J by 0 bases, with 9 bases between them. This CDR3 has 15 amino acids. The germline CDR1 and CDR2 sequences are SGHRS and YFSETQ. CDR3: CASSFNGYSNQPQHF. DNA of the CDR3: TGCGCCAGCAGCTTTAACGGGTATAGCAATCAGCCCCAGCATTTT. The variable domain in full, completed from reference TRBV5-1 and TRBJ1-5, reads KAGVTQTPRYLIKTRGQQVTLSCSPISGHRSVSWYQQTPGQGLQFLFEYFSETQRNKGNFPGRFSGRQFSNSRSEMNVSTLELGDSALYLCASSFNGYSNQPQHFGDGTRLSIL.

The gene calls are TRBV5-4 and TRBJ2-7, with D perhaps TRBD1 (5 bases). The V end lost 0 bases, the J end lost 2 bases, and 12 bases lay between the germline ends. The length of the CDR3 is 15 residues. Germline V lookup: CDR1 SGHNT, CDR2 YYREEE (reference sequence). The CDR3 nucleotides are TGTGCCAGCAGCTTGGCCCTGACAGTGGCCTACGAGCAGTACTTC. Amino acid sequence: CASSLALTVAYEQYF.